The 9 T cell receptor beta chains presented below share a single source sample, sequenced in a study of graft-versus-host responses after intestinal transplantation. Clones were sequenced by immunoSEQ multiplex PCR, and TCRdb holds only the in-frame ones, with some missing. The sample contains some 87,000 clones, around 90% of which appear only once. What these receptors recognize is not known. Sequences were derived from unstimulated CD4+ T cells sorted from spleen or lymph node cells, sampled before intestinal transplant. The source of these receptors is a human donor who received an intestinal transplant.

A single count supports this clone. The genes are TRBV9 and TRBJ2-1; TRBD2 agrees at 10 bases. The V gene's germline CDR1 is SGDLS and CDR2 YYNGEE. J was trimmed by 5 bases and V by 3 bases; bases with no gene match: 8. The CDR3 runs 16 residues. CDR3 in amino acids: CASSGKGTSANNEQFF. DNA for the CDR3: TGTGCCAGCAGCGGCAAAGGGACTAGCGCAAACAATGAGCAGTTCTTC.

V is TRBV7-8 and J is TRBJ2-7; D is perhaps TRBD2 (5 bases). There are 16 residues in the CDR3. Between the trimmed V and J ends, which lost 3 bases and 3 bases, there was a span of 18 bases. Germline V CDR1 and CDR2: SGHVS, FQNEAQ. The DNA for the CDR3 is TGTGCCAGCAGCTTCCCCCGAGGGCCCTTCCACTACGAGCAGTACTTC. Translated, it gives CASSFPRGPFHYEQYF.

The CDR3 spells CASTTGLRTEAFF. The CDR3 region has the DNA TGTGCCAGTACTACAGGGTTGCGCACTGAAGCTTTCTTT. The rearrangement uses TRBV6-1 and TRBJ1-1; D is perhaps TRBD1 (6 bases). The germline V gene has CDR1 MNHNS and CDR2 SASEGT. This CDR3 is built from 13 residues. Trimming took 9 bases from V and 4 from J, leaving 15 bases between them.

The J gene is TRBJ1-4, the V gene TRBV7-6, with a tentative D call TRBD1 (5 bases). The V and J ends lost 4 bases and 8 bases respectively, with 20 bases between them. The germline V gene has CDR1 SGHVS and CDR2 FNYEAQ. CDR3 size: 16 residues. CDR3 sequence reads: CASSSKSGGVGEKLFF. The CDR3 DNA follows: TGTGCCAGCAGCTCGAAGTCGGGGGGGGTCGGAGAAAAACTGTTTTTT.

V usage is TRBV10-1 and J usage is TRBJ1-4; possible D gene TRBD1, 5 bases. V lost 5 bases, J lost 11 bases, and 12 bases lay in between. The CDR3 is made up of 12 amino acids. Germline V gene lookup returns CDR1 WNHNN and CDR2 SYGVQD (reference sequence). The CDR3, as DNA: TGCGCCAGCAGTCCGGGACCGGGCAAACTGTTTTTT. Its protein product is CASSPGPGKLFF.

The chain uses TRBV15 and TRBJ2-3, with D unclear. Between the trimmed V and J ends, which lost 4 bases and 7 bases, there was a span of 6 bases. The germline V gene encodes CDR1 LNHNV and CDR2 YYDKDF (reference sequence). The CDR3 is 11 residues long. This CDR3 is CATSTRNTQYF. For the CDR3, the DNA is TGTGCCACCAGCACCAGGAATACGCAGTATTTT.

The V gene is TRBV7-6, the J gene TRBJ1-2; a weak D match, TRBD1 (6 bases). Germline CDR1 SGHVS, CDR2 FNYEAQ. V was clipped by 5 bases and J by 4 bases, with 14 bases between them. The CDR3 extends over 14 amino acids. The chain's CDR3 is CASSLSGEGYGYTF. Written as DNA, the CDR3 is TGTGCCAGCAGCCTCTCAGGGGAGGGCTATGGCTACACCTTC.

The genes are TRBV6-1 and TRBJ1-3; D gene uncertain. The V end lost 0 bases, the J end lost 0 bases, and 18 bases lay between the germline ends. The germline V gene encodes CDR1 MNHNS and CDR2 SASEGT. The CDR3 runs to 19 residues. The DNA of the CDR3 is TGTGCCAGCAGTGAAGCGTTGCGGGGAGGCCGGGGCTCTGGAAACACCATATATTTT. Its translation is CASSEALRGGRGSGNTIYF.

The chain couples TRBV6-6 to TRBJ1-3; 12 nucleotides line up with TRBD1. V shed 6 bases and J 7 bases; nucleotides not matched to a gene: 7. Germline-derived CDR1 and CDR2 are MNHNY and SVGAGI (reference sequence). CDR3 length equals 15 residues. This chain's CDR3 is CASSPGTGGRNTIYF. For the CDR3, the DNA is TGTGCCAGCAGCCCGGGGACAGGGGGCAGGAACACCATATATTTT.